These T cell receptor beta chains were read from a single sample in a study of cytomegalovirus exposure and HLA in healthy donors. Only in-frame clones appear in the TCRdb table, and some are missing; sequencing was by immunoSEQ multiplex PCR. Seen in this sample are around 200,000 clones; the ten most common clones hold approximately 0.72%. Material for sequencing was PBMCs. The receptors originated from a young woman in good health and CMV-seropositive. The CDR3 runs from the conserved cysteine through the conserved F or W.

V	J	length	CDR3
TRBV19	TRBJ2-2	14	CASKKQANTGELFF
TRBV7-9	TRBJ2-3	11	CVAGGLSTQYF
TRBV4-2	TRBJ1-5	16	CVSSYEGRGGNQPQHF
TRBV6-1	TRBJ1-4	14	CASSRQEVGEKLFF
TRBV5-1	TRBJ2-7	15	CASSLVSGRAYEQYF
TRBV4-1	TRBJ2-1	15	CASSNRLAGSNEQFF
TRBV5-4	TRBJ2-5	14	CASSFRGGGETQYF
TRBV7-6	TRBJ2-7	14	CASSRGGSNYEQYF
TRBV13	TRBJ1-1	15	CASSLGSHRNTEAFF
TRBV5-4	TRBJ2-6	16	CAISTRKNSGANVLTF
TRBV7-9	TRBJ1-5	15	CASSQGTGPNQPQHF
TRBV6-1	TRBJ1-2	13	CASSDRDSYGYTF
TRBV5-4	TRBJ1-5	15	CASSFGPGPEQPQHF
TRBV2	TRBJ1-2	13	CASSSTGGYGYTF
TRBV19	TRBJ1-2	12	CASSIGASGYTF
TRBV27	TRBJ1-2	15	CASSYKGVEGGGYTF
TRBV5-4	TRBJ2-2	14	CASSSETVTGELFF
TRBV4-3	TRBJ1-2	13	CASSPSTGLGYTF
TRBV12-5	TRBJ1-2	13	CASGLTTSRGYTF
TRBV30	-	13	CAWSIAGAYEQYF
TRBV9	TRBJ2-3	14	CASSVLTSTDTQYF
TRBV13	TRBJ2-7	15	CASSLTGHPSYEQYF
TRBV27	TRBJ1-1	14	CASSLRQPGTEAFF
TRBV23-1	TRBJ1-2	13	CASPTPCRDGYTF
TRBV5-4	TRBJ2-1	18	CASSPDQQGFVSYNEQFF
TRBV18	TRBJ2-5	14	CASSPLGQGREQYF
TRBV18	TRBJ2-7	14	CASSPRTGIDEQYF
TRBV4-1	TRBJ2-1	16	CASSQDRWGQGNEQFF
TRBV4-1	TRBJ2-7	14	CASSQGDSSYEQYF
TRBV4-1	TRBJ2-1	16	CASSQPAVSSYNEQFF
TRBV15	TRBJ1-4	15	CATSRGGSANEKLFF
TRBV4-1	TRBJ1-2	14	CASSQDPVLLGYTF
TRBV7-2	TRBJ1-4	14	CASSLTGLNEKLFF
TRBV7-3	TRBJ1-1	13	CASSLQGNTEAFF
TRBV6-1	TRBJ2-3	15	CASSYGSGGTDTQYF
TRBV6-1	TRBJ1-1	14	CASSHRRGNTEAFF
TRBV5-5	TRBJ1-4	15	CASSPQHAANEKLFF
TRBV5-4	TRBJ2-7	15	CASTTPGTSIHEQYF
TRBV7-2	TRBJ2-7	16	CASSLVSSGGNYEQYF
TRBV4-1	-	14	CASSPRQGTYEQYF
TRBV20-1	TRBJ1-4	11	CSARSVEKLFF